The following is a T cell receptor beta chain sequence with its context. This record belongs to a study of blood T cell repertoires in COVID-19. Using immunoSEQ multiplex PCR, the repertoire was profiled, and TCRdb retains in-frame clones only, with some absent. The table shows some 290,000 clones, with roughly nine tenths occurring only once. This CDR3 has 18 residues. Unmatched junction bases numbered 11, after V lost 4 bases and J lost 7 bases. CDR1 is KGHDR and CDR2 is SFDVKD in the germline V gene. The receptor was derived from a woman between 50 and 59 years old who had recovered from COVID-19. The sample taken for sequencing was peripheral blood. The chain has TRBV24-1 and TRBJ2-1; 14 nucleotides match TRBD2. The CDR3 DNA follows: TGTGCCACCAGTGACTCCACGACTAGCGGGGGGGCGAGGAATGAGCAGTTCTTC. This gives the protein CATSDSTTSGGARNEQFF.